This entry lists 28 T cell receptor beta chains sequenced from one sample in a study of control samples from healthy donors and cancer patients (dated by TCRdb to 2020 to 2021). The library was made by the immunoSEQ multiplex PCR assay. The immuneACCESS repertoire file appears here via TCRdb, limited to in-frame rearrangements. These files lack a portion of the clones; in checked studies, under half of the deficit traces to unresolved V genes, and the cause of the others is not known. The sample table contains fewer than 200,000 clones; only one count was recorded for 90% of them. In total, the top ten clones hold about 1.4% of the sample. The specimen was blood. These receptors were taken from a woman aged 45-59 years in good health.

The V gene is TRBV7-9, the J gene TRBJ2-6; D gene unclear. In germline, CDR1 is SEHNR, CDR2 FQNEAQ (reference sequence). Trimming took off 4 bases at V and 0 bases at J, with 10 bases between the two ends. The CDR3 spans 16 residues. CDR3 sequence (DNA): TGTGCCAGCAGCTCTTGGGTGGGCTCTGGGGCCAACGTCCTGACTTTC. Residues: CASSSWVGSGANVLTF.

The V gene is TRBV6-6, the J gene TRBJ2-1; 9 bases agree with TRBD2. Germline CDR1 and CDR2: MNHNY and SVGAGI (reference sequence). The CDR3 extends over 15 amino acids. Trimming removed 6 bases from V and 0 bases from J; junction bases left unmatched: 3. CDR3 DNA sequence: TGTGCCAGCAGCCTTAGCGGGAGCTCCTACAATGAGCAGTTCTTC. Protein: CASSLSGSSYNEQFF.

Written as DNA, the CDR3 is TGTGCCAGCAGTGATAAGGTAAAGGGTAAGGACGAGCAGTACTTC. This gives the protein CASSDKVKGKDEQYF. The V gene is TRBV6-1, the J gene TRBJ2-7, with no clear D. Deletions cut 3 bases from V and 5 bases from J, with 17 bases between. Germline V gene sequence: CDR1 MNHNS, CDR2 SASEGT. The CDR3 loop spans 15 amino acids.

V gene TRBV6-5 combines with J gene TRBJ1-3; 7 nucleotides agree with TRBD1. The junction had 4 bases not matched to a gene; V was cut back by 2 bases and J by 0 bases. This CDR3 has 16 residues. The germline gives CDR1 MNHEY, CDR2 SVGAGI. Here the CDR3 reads CASSYIQGGSGNTIYF. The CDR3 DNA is TGTGCCAGCAGTTACATCCAGGGGGGCTCTGGAAACACCATATATTTT.

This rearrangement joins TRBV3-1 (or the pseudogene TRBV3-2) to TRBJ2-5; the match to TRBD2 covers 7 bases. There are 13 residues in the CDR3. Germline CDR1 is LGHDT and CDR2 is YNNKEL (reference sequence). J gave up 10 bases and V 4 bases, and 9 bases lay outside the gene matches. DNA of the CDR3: TGTGCCAGCAGCCCCTCGACTAGCAGGGACCAGTACTTC. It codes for CASSPSTSRDQYF.

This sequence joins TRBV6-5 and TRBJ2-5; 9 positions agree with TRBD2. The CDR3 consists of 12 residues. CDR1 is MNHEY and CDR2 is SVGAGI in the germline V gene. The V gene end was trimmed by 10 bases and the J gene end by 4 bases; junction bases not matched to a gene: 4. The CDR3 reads CATAGGVETQYF. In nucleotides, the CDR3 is TGTGCCACGGCGGGAGGGGTAGAGACCCAGTACTTC.

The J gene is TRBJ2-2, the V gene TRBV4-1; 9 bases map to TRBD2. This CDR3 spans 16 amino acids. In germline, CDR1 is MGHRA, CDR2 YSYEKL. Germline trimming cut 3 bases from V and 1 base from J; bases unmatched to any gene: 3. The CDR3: CASSHRAGGNTGELFF. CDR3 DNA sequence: TGCGCCAGCAGCCACAGAGCGGGGGGGAACACCGGGGAGCTGTTTTTT.

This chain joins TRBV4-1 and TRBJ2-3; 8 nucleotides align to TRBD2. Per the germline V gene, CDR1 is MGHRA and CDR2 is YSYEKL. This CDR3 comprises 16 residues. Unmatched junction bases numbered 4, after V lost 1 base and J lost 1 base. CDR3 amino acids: CASSQGASGRTDTQYF. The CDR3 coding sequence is TGCGCCAGCAGCCAAGGGGCTAGCGGGCGCACAGATACGCAGTATTTT.

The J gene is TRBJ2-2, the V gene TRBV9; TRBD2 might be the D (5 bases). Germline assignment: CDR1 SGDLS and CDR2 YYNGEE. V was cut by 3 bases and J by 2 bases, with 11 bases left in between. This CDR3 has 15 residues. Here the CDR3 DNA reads TGTGCCAGCAGCGGTCTGGGAGATAACACCGGGGAGCTGTTTTTT. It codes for CASSGLGDNTGELFF.

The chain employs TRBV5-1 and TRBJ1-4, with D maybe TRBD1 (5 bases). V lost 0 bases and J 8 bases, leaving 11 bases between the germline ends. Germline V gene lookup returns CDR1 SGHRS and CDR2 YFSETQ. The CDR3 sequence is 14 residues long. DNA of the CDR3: TGCGCCAGCAGCTTGGATGGCAGGGACGAAAAACTGTTTTTT. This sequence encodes CASSLDGRDEKLFF.

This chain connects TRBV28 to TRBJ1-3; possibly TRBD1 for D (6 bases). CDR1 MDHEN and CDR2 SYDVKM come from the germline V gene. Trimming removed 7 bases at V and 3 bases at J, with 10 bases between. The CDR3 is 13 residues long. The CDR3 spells CASNTGLGNTIYF. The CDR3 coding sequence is TGTGCCAGCAACACAGGGCTTGGAAACACCATATATTTT. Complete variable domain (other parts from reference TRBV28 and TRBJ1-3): DVKVTQSSRYLVKRTGEKVFLECVQDMDHENMFWYRQDPGLGLRLIYFSYDVKMKEKGDIPEGYSVSREKKERFSLILESASTNQTSMYLCASNTGLGNTIYFGEGSWLTVV.

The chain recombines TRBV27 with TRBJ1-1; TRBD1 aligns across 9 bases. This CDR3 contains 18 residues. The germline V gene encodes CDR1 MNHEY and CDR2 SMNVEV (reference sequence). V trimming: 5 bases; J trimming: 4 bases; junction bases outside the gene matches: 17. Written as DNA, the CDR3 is TGTGCCAGCAGTCCCCTGGGACAGGGAAGGGGATATAGCACTGAAGCTTTCTTT. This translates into CASSPLGQGRGYSTEAFF.

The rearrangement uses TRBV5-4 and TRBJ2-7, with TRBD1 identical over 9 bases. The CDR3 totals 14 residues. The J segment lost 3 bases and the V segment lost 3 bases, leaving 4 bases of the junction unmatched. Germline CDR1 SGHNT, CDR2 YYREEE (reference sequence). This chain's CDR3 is CASSSGTGIYEQYF. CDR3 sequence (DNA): TGTGCCAGCAGCTCGGGGACAGGGATCTACGAGCAGTACTTC.

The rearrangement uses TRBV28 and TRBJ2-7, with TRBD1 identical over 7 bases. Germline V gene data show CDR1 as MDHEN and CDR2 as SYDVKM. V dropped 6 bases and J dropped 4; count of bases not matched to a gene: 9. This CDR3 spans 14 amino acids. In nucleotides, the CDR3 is TGTGCCAGCAGCGGGGCCGGGACAGCTTACGAGCAGTACTTC. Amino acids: CASSGAGTAYEQYF.

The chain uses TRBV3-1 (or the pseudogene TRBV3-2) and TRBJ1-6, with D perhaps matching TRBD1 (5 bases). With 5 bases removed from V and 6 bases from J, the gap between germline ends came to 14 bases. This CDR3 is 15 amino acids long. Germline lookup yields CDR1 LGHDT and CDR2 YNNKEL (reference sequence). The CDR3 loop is CASSAGSVVNSPLHF. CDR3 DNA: TGTGCCAGCAGCGCAGGGTCAGTTGTTAATTCACCCCTCCACTTT.

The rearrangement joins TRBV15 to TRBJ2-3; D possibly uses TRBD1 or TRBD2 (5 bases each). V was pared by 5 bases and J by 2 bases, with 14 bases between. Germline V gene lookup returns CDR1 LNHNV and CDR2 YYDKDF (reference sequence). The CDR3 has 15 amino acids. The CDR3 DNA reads TGTGCCACCAGCGGCCGGGACGACTCCACAGATACGCAGTATTTT. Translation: CATSGRDDSTDTQYF.

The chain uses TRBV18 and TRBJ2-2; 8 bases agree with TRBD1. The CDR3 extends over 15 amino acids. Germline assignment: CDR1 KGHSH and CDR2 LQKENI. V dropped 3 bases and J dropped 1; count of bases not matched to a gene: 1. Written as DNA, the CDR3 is TGTGCCAGCTCACCGGGACAGGTGAACACCGGGGAGCTGTTTTTT. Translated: CASSPGQVNTGELFF.

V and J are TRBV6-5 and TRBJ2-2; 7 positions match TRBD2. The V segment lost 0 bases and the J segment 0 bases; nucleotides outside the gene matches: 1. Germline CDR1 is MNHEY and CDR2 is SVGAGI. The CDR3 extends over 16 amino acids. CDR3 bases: TGTGCCAGCAGTTACTCGGCGGGGGCGAACACCGGGGAGCTGTTTTTT. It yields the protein CASSYSAGANTGELFF.

The DNA for the CDR3 is TGTGCCAGCAGTTTATCCACTAGCGGGGCCTACGAGCAGTACTTC. Protein: CASSLSTSGAYEQYF. The chain carries TRBV27 and TRBJ2-7; 10 bases align to TRBD2. The V and J ends lost 0 bases and 2 bases, in that order; junction bases with no gene match: 1. There are 15 residues in the CDR3. Per germline, CDR1 MNHEY and CDR2 SMNVEV (reference sequence).

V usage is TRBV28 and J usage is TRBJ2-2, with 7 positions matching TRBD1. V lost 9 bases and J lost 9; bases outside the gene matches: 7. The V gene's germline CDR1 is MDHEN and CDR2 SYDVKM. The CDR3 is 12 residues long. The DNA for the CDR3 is TGTGCCAGTCGCGAAGGGGGCCGGGAGCTGTTTTTT. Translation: CASREGGRELFF.

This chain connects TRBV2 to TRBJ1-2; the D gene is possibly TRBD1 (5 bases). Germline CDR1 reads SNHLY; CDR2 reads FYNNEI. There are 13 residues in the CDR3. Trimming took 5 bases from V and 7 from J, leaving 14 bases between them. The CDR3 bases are TGTGCCAGCAGTTTGGAAGGGGTGGTTGGCTACACCTTC. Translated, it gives CASSLEGVVGYTF.

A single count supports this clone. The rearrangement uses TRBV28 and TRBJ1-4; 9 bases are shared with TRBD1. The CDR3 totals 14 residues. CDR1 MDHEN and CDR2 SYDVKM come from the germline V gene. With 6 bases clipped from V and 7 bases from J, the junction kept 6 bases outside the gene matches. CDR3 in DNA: TGTGCCAGCAGCCCGGGACAGGGTGGTGAAAAACTGTTTTTT. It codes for CASSPGQGGEKLFF.

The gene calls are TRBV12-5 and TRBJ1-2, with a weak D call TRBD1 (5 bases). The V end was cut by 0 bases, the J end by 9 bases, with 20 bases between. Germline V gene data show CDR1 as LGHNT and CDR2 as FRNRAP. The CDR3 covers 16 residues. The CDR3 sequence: CASGLVLGPGVLSYTF. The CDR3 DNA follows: TGTGCTAGTGGTTTGGTACTCGGTCCGGGGGTATTGAGCTACACCTTC.

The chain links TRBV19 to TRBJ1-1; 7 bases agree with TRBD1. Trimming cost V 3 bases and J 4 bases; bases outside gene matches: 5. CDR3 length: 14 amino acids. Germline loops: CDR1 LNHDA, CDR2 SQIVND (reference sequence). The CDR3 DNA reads TGTGCCAGTAGTATTACCGACAGGGTCACTGAAGCTTTCTTT. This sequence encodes CASSITDRVTEAFF.

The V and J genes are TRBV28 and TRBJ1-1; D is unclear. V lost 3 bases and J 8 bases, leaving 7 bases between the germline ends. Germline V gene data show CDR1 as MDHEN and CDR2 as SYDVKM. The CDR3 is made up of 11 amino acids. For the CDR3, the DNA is TGTGCCAGCAGTTTTCTGGTAGAAGCTTTCTTT. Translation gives CASSFLVEAFF.

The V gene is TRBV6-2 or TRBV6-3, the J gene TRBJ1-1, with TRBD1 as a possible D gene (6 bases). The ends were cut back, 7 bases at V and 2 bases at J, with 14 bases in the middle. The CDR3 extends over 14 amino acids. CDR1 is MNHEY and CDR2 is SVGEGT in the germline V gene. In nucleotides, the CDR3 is TGTGCCAGCAACCCGGACAGAATAAACACTGAAGCTTTCTTT. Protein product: CASNPDRINTEAFF.

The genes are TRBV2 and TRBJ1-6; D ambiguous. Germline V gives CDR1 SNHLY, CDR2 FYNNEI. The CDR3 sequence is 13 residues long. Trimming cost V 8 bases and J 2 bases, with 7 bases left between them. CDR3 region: CASDTTYNSPLHF. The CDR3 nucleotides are TGTGCCAGCGACACGACCTATAATTCACCCCTCCACTTT.

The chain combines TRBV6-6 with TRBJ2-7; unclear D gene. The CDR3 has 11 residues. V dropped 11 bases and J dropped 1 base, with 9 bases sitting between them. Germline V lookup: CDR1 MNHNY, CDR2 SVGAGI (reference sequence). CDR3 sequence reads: CAAALSYEQYF. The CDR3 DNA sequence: TGTGCCGCAGCACTTTCCTACGAGCAGTACTTC.